This passage covers 15 T cell receptor beta chains from one sample sequenced in a study of technical replicates of blood from a handful of donors. Clones were read by immunoSEQ multiplex PCR, and TCRdb kept only the in-frame ones, dropping some. The sample shows 55,000 to 65,000 clones, 85% to 95% of them seen only once. What was sequenced was PBMCs. Source of these receptors: a human donor in good health. Some clones in this sample may be carry-over from other donors' samples.

The rearrangement links TRBV18 to TRBJ1-4; no firm D call. Germline V lookup: CDR1 KGHSH, CDR2 LQKENI. V lost 3 bases and J 8 bases, leaving 16 bases between the germline ends. CDR3 length: 15 residues. CDR3 loop: CASSPGGRSKEKLFF. DNA for the CDR3: TGTGCCAGCTCACCGGGAGGCAGGAGTAAGGAAAAACTGTTTTTT.

The V and J genes are TRBV11-2 and TRBJ2-5; D gene unclear. Trimming cost V 5 bases and J 1 base, with 8 bases left between them. Per germline, CDR1 SGHAT and CDR2 FQNNGV. This CDR3 contains 13 residues. In DNA form, the CDR3 reads TGTGCCAGCAGCCCCTCGTTCCAAGAGACCCAGTACTTC. This encodes CASSPSFQETQYF.

The chain employs TRBV4-1 and TRBJ1-2, with 7 bases aligning to TRBD1. Germline assignment: CDR1 MGHRA and CDR2 YSYEKL. V shed 1 base and J 0 bases; nucleotides not matched to a gene: 2. This CDR3 spans 15 amino acids. The CDR3 DNA follows: TGCGCCAGCAGCCAAGCACAGGGGACTAACTATGGCTACACCTTC. It encodes CASSQAQGTNYGYTF.

The chain has TRBV9 and TRBJ2-3, with D tentatively TRBD2 (6 bases). The CDR3 runs 15 residues. Germline-derived CDR1 and CDR2 are SGDLS and YYNGEE. V was pared by 3 bases and J by 2 bases, with 13 bases between. CDR3 region: CASSDLGTYTDTQYF. The CDR3 coding sequence is TGTGCCAGCAGCGACCTCGGGACTTACACAGATACGCAGTATTTT.

V is TRBV9 and J is TRBJ2-1; D perhaps matches TRBD2 (6 bases). CDR1 is SGDLS, CDR2 YYNGEE, per germline. V lost 2 bases and J 6 bases, leaving 12 bases between the germline ends. The CDR3 spans 14 residues. The CDR3 nucleotides read TGTGCCAGCAGCGTGAGACTAGTAAGCAATGAGCAGTTCTTC. This translates into CASSVRLVSNEQFF.

The CDR3 nucleotides are TGTGCCAGCTTACAGGAGACCTCTCCCGGGGAGCTGTTTTTT. This gives the protein CASLQETSPGELFF. The V call is TRBV2, the J call TRBJ2-2; tentative D call: TRBD1 (5 bases). Trimming removed 8 bases from V and 6 bases from J, with 16 bases in between. The length of the CDR3 is 14 residues. The germline V gene encodes CDR1 SNHLY and CDR2 FYNNEI.

V is TRBV14 and J is TRBJ1-4; the D is unclear. The CDR3 spans 16 residues. Looked up from germline, CDR1 is SGHDN and CDR2 is FVKESK. V shed 0 bases and J shed 1 base, with 9 bases lying between them. CDR3 bases: TGTGCCAGCAGCCAAGATTATGGAGTAACTAATGAAAAACTGTTTTTT. The encoded protein is CASSQDYGVTNEKLFF.

The V call is TRBV30, the J call TRBJ2-2, with a tentative D call TRBD2 (5 bases). The CDR3 spans 13 residues. From germline, CDR1 is GTSNPN and CDR2 SVGIG (reference sequence). V gave up 0 bases and J gave up 6 bases, with 8 bases separating them. The CDR3 nucleotides read TGTGCCTGGAGTGTAGACGGGGCCGGGGAGCTGTTTTTT. Its translation: CAWSVDGAGELFF.

The CDR3 spells CASTGGGTNEKLFF. DNA for the CDR3: TGTGCCAGTACCGGGGGGGGCACTAATGAAAAACTGTTTTTT. The gene calls are TRBV19 and TRBJ1-4, with a possible D match to TRBD1 (6 bases). This CDR3 spans 14 amino acids. The V gene's germline CDR1 is LNHDA and CDR2 SQIVND (reference sequence). V gave up 7 bases and J gave up 2 bases, with 11 bases separating them.

This clone appeared once. The chain couples TRBV7-2 to TRBJ2-7; D is ambiguous. The germline V gene has CDR1 SGHTA and CDR2 FQGNSA. The CDR3 is made up of 15 amino acids. V was trimmed by 4 bases and J by 0 bases, leaving 13 bases between them. Here the CDR3 reads CASSYDGFSSYEQYF. In DNA form, the CDR3 reads TGTGCCAGCAGCTACGACGGGTTTAGCTCCTACGAGCAGTACTTC.

J is TRBJ1-2 and V is TRBV7-8; D is undetermined. V lost 1 base and J 2 bases, leaving 8 bases between the germline ends. The length of the CDR3 is 14 residues. Germline CDR1 and CDR2: SGHVS and FQNEAQ. The DNA for the CDR3 is TGTGCCAGCAGCTTAGAAGAGGGAAACTATGGCTACACCTTC. Encoded protein: CASSLEEGNYGYTF.

The chain carries TRBV6-1 and TRBJ2-1; tentative D call: TRBD2 (5 bases). Trimming removed 3 bases at V and 0 bases at J, with 9 bases between. Per germline, CDR1 MNHNS and CDR2 SASEGT. CDR3 length equals 15 residues. Written as DNA, the CDR3 is TGTGCCAGCAGTGAGTCGGGGAGCTCCTACAATGAGCAGTTCTTC. It is translated as CASSESGSSYNEQFF.

The chain is built from TRBV30 and TRBJ1-6; the D is unclear. Trimming stripped 5 bases from V and 11 bases from J, with 7 bases between. This CDR3 has 10 amino acids. Germline CDR1 GTSNPN, CDR2 SVGIG (reference sequence). The DNA of the CDR3 is TGTGCCTGGGGGAGGGCACCCCTCCACTTT. It specifies CAWGRAPLHF. Full variable domain (missing parts from reference TRBV30 and TRBJ1-6): SQTIHQWPATLVQPVGSPLSLECTVEGTSNPNLYWYRQAAGRGLQLLFYSVGIGQISSEVPQNLSASRPQDRQFILSSKKLLLSDSGFYLCAWGRAPLHFGNGTRLTVT.

This rearrangement joins TRBV9 to TRBJ2-1; D unresolved. Germline values: CDR1 SGDLS, CDR2 YYNGEE. The V end lost 3 bases, the J end lost 11 bases, and 15 bases lay between the germline ends. The CDR3 extends over 13 amino acids. Written as DNA, the CDR3 is TGTGCCAGCAGCGATCGCCCCAGGAAACAGCAGTTCTTC. It codes for CASSDRPRKQQFF.

This clone was detected once. CDR3 residues: CASSLEDLNTGELFF. The CDR3 nucleotides read TGTGCCAGCAGCTTGGAGGATCTAAACACCGGGGAGCTGTTTTTT. This chain links TRBV11-2 with TRBJ2-2; perhaps TRBD2 as D (5 bases). The CDR3 is made up of 15 amino acids. Germline CDR1 and CDR2: SGHAT and FQNNGV. V gave up 3 bases and J gave up 2 bases, with 10 bases separating them.